Each of the 24 T cell receptor beta chains below was sequenced from the same sample in a study of identifying expanded T cells in peripheral blood. Sequencing used immunoSEQ multiplex PCR; TCRdb keeps in-frame clones, though not all of them. The sample has 60,000 to 70,000 clones; around 86% are singletons. The sequenced sample was blood. Receptors were obtained from a person between 18 and 69 years old in good health.

This clone has a single count. This sequence joins TRBV30 and TRBJ1-1, with D perhaps TRBD1 (5 bases). The V gene's germline CDR1 is GTSNPN and CDR2 SVGIG (reference sequence). There are 14 residues in the CDR3. The V end lost 3 bases, the J end lost 5 bases, and 16 bases lay between the germline ends. CDR3 residues: CAWRDLRETTEAFF. DNA of the CDR3: TGTGCCTGGAGGGATCTCAGGGAGACAACTGAAGCTTTCTTT.

This clone was seen a handful of times. This rearrangement joins TRBV2 to TRBJ1-2; 8 bases are a match to TRBD1. Germline V gives CDR1 SNHLY, CDR2 FYNNEI. The CDR3 is 15 amino acids. With 6 bases clipped from V and 5 bases from J, the junction kept 11 bases outside the gene matches. DNA of the CDR3: TGTGCCAGCAGCTTATCCCCAGGGGGCGAGTATGGCTACACCTTC. Protein: CASSLSPGGEYGYTF.

The CDR3 loop is CASSGPGTTYGDEQFF. For the CDR3, the DNA is TGTGCCAGCAGTGGACCCGGGACTACCTATGGCGATGAGCAGTTCTTC. The chain carries TRBV2 and TRBJ2-1; 7 positions agree with TRBD2. The CDR3 is 16 residues long. Germline assignment: CDR1 SNHLY and CDR2 FYNNEI. After removal of 4 bases from V and 8 bases from J, the junction contained 14 bases not matched to a gene.

The gene calls are TRBV15 and TRBJ1-1; no definite D call. The CDR3 spans 15 residues. From germline, CDR1 is LNHNV and CDR2 YYDKDF (reference sequence). The V end was cut by 2 bases, the J end by 4 bases, with 14 bases between. CDR3 DNA: TGTGCCACCAGCAGAAATCCCACCTTGGGCACTGAAGCTTTCTTT. It encodes CATSRNPTLGTEAFF. The variable domain in full, completed from reference TRBV15 and TRBJ1-1, reads DAMVIQNPRYQVTQFGKPVTLSCSQTLNHNVMYWYQQKSSQAPKLLFHYYDKDFNNEADTPDNFQSRRPNTSFCFLDIRSPGLGDTAMYLCATSRNPTLGTEAFFGQGTRLTVV.

This chain uses TRBV10-3 with TRBJ2-7, with 7 bases that match TRBD1. The J segment lost 4 bases and the V segment lost 1 base, leaving 10 bases of the junction unmatched. The CDR3 runs 16 residues. Germline V CDR1 and CDR2: ENHRY, SYGVKD. Written as DNA, the CDR3 is TGTGCCATCAGTGAGTATGGGACAGAACCATTTTACGAGCAGTACGTC. This translates into CAISEYGTEPFYEQYV.

V usage is TRBV5-1 and J usage is TRBJ2-5; D may be TRBD2 (5 bases). The CDR3 spans 12 residues. V lost 5 bases to trimming and J lost 1 base, with 6 bases between them. CDR1 is SGHRS and CDR2 is YFSETQ in the germline V gene. The CDR3, as DNA: TGCGCCAGCAGACTAGTCCAAGAGACCCAGTACTTC. This sequence encodes CASRLVQETQYF.

The chain recombines TRBV7-3 with TRBJ2-3; D is perhaps TRBD2 (5 bases). In germline, CDR1 is SGHTA, CDR2 FQGTGA. The CDR3 is 14 residues long. Between the trimmed V and J ends, which lost 4 bases and 6 bases, there was a span of 14 bases. CDR3 bases: TGTGCCAGCAGCTCCCTGGGTGGCGGGGATACGCAGTATTTT. Protein sequence: CASSSLGGGDTQYF.

The chain has TRBV19 and TRBJ2-5; D not certain. This CDR3 is 13 amino acids long. Germline V gives CDR1 LNHDA, CDR2 SQIVND (reference sequence). With 4 bases removed from V and 1 base from J, the gap between germline ends came to 7 bases. DNA of the CDR3: TGTGCCAGTAGTAGGTCAACCCAAGAGACCCAGTACTTC. Translation gives CASSRSTQETQYF.

This chain links TRBV30 with TRBJ2-3; D unclear. V was pared by 0 bases and J by 0 bases, with 7 bases between. The germline CDR1 and CDR2 sequences are GTSNPN and SVGIG (reference sequence). The CDR3 spans 14 residues. The CDR3 DNA reads as TGTGCCTGGAGTGTAGACTCTAGCACAGATACGCAGTATTTT. It codes for CAWSVDSSTDTQYF. Based on the CDR3 plus reference TRBV30 and TRBJ2-3, the full variable domain is SQTIHQWPATLVQPVGSPLSLECTVEGTSNPNLYWYRQAAGRGLQLLFYSVGIGQISSEVPQNLSASRPQDRQFILSSKKLLLSDSGFYLCAWSVDSSTDTQYFGPGTRLTVL.

The CDR3 coding sequence is TGTGCCAGCAGCAAAGGCGGGAAGCTCACAGATACGCAGTATTTT. This gives the protein CASSKGGKLTDTQYF. The chain joins TRBV21-1 to TRBJ2-3; the tabulated D call, TRBD2, remains unverified against the DNA. TRBV21-1 is labeled a pseudogene. The CDR3 has 15 residues.

This clone was recorded once. The rearrangement joins TRBV27 to TRBJ1-5; D is uncertain. Germline values: CDR1 MNHEY, CDR2 SMNVEV (reference sequence). Between the trimmed V and J ends, which lost 3 bases and 4 bases, there was a span of 7 bases. The CDR3 is 13 amino acids. The CDR3 loop reads CASSFARNQPQHF. The CDR3 DNA sequence: TGTGCCAGCAGTTTTGCGAGAAATCAGCCCCAGCATTTT.

The J gene is TRBJ2-6, the V gene TRBV7-2; TRBD1 agrees at 9 bases. J was trimmed by 4 bases and V by 2 bases; bases with no gene match: 3. CDR1 and CDR2 from the germline V gene are SGHTA and FQGNSA. The CDR3 runs to 16 residues. The CDR3 DNA sequence: TGTGCCAGCAGCTTAATGGGACAGGGAGGGGCCAACGTCCTGACTTTC. This sequence encodes CASSLMGQGGANVLTF.

The chain couples TRBV28 to TRBJ1-3, with a tentative D call TRBD1 (6 bases). The ends were cut back, 8 bases at V and 0 bases at J, with 17 bases in the middle. The CDR3 has 16 residues. Germline CDR1 MDHEN, CDR2 SYDVKM. The CDR3 DNA reads as TGTGCCAGCGAGACCGCTGGACAGAGCTCTGGAAACACCATATATTTT. As protein: CASETAGQSSGNTIYF.

The sample holds one count of this clone. The chain combines TRBV7-8 with TRBJ2-5; tentatively, D is TRBD2 (6 bases). The germline V and J ends were trimmed by 5 bases and 3 bases, with 13 bases remaining between them. Germline lookup yields CDR1 SGHVS and CDR2 FQNEAQ. The CDR3 is 14 residues long. This CDR3 reads CASSRNTGEETQYF. In DNA, the CDR3 is TGTGCCAGCAGCCGAAATACGGGAGAAGAGACCCAGTACTTC.

The V and J genes are TRBV5-4 and TRBJ2-2; 11 nucleotides agree with TRBD2. The ends lost 0 bases at V and 1 base at J; junction bases unmatched: 2. The germline gives CDR1 SGHNT, CDR2 YYREEE (reference sequence). This CDR3 has 17 amino acids. CDR3 sequence (DNA): TGTGCCAGCAGCTTGGCCCTAGCGGGGGGGAACACCGGGGAGCTGTTTTTT. Its protein is CASSLALAGGNTGELFF.

The chain combines TRBV6-5 with TRBJ1-5; 7 bases are shared with TRBD1. Germline V gene data show CDR1 as MNHEY and CDR2 as SVGAGI. This CDR3 comprises 14 residues. The V and J ends lost 6 bases and 2 bases, in that order; junction bases with no gene match: 4. DNA of the CDR3: TGTGCCAGCAGCCAGACAGGGCGCAATCAGCCCCAGCATTTT. It specifies CASSQTGRNQPQHF.

The chain couples TRBV2 to TRBJ2-2; D is unclear. Germline assignment: CDR1 SNHLY and CDR2 FYNNEI. V was pared by 7 bases and J by 7 bases, with 13 bases between. This CDR3 spans 13 amino acids. CDR3 coding DNA: TGTGCCAGCAATGGTTCCCCGAACGGGGAGCTGTTTTTT. This sequence encodes CASNGSPNGELFF.

The chain is built from TRBV5-4 and TRBJ1-1; D not resolved. The V end was cut by 3 bases, the J end by 0 bases, with 12 bases between. Germline CDR1 and CDR2: SGHNT and YYREEE (reference sequence). CDR3 length: 15 amino acids. CDR3 in amino acids: CASSSTREMNTEAFF. The CDR3 nucleotides read TGTGCCAGCAGCTCGACTAGGGAAATGAACACTGAAGCTTTCTTT.

This chain uses TRBV6-1 with TRBJ2-3; 14 nucleotides match TRBD2. This CDR3 spans 13 amino acids. CDR1 MNHNS and CDR2 SASEGT come from the germline V gene. V lost 11 bases, J lost 5 bases, and 3 bases stayed unmatched. CDR3 nucleotide sequence: TGTGCCGGGGGACTAGCGGGAGTAGATACGCAGTATTTT. It specifies CAGGLAGVDTQYF.

The chain has TRBV5-1 and TRBJ1-6; D unclear. This CDR3 region has 15 residues. The V end lost 1 base, the J end lost 4 bases, and 9 bases lay between the germline ends. The germline V gene has CDR1 SGHRS and CDR2 YFSETQ. DNA of the CDR3: TGCGCCAGCAGCTTGACCGGGGATTATAATTCACCCCTCCACTTT. It yields the protein CASSLTGDYNSPLHF.

The chain carries TRBV11-2 and TRBJ1-4, with 7 bases that match TRBD1. Unmatched junction bases numbered 0, after V lost 3 bases and J lost 2 bases. Germline values: CDR1 SGHAT, CDR2 FQNNGV. This CDR3 region has 14 residues. The CDR3 DNA reads as TGTGCCAGCAGCTTGACAGGGACTAATGAAAAACTGTTTTTT. This sequence encodes CASSLTGTNEKLFF.

The chain links TRBV20-1 to TRBJ2-1; the D call may be TRBD1 or TRBD2 (5 bases each). This CDR3 comprises 10 residues. The germline V gene has CDR1 DFQATT and CDR2 SNEGSKA (reference sequence). Trimming cost V 6 bases and J 8 bases, with 8 bases left between them. The CDR3 region has the DNA TGCAGTGCCCTGGGGGATGAGCAGTTCTTC. It translates to CSALGDEQFF.

V usage is TRBV6-1 and J usage is TRBJ1-1; 9 bases agree with TRBD1. Unmatched junction bases numbered 5, after V lost 8 bases and J lost 1 base. CDR1 and CDR2 (germline): MNHNS, SASEGT. This CDR3 is built from 14 residues. CDR3 in DNA: TGTGCCAGCGGACCGGGACAGGGGAACACTGAAGCTTTCTTT. Its translation: CASGPGQGNTEAFF.

CDR3 region: CAWSGRQGGTEAFF. DNA of the CDR3: TGTGCCTGGAGTGGACGACAGGGTGGGACTGAAGCTTTCTTT. The rearrangement joins TRBV30 to TRBJ1-1; 7 bases align to TRBD1. Unmatched junction bases numbered 7, after V lost 1 base and J lost 5 bases. From germline, CDR1 is GTSNPN and CDR2 SVGIG (reference sequence). The CDR3 totals 14 residues. The full variable domain, rest sourced from reference TRBV30 and TRBJ1-1, is SQTIHQWPATLVQPVGSPLSLECTVEGTSNPNLYWYRQAAGRGLQLLFYSVGIGQISSEVPQNLSASRPQDRQFILSSKKLLLSDSGFYLCAWSGRQGGTEAFFGQGTRLTVV.